This T cell receptor (beta chain) was captured in a study of tissue T cells after allogeneic stem cell transplantation. Concerning this clone itself: The gene names given are mouse names. The CDR3 goes on 1 residue after the read ends, and that part is filled in from the germline J gene.

In germline, CDR1 is KGHTA, CDR2 FQNQQP. The CDR3 has 14 residues. Sequencing of TCRbeta CDR3 at survey depth gave sequences and template counts. Sequencing used immunoSEQ multiplex PCR; TCRdb keeps in-frame clones, though not all of them. The sample records 7,000 to 10,000 clones, about half being singletons. The time point here: mouse harvest day 7 after allogeneic transplant. Tail vein injection delivered 10^7 T-cell-depleted bone marrow cells and 10^6 splenic CD5+ T cells. Mice had MHC-mismatched B6 into BALB/c GVHD, sampled day 7 or 14. Specimen: gut tissue. This sequence was found in a female BALB/c mouse given C57BL/6 T cells with graft-versus-host disease after an allogeneic hematopoietic cell transplant. The chain combines TRBV23 with TRBJ1-1; TRBD1 is taken as the D call from the table, unchecked against the DNA. CDR3 DNA (partial): TGCTCCAGCAGCAGACAGGGGGGCGGCACAGAAGTCTTC. Its protein is CSSSRQGGGTEVF. The entire CDR3 is CSSSRQGGGTEVFF. The full variable domain, rest sourced from reference TRBV23 and TRBJ1-1, is DAAVTQKPRYLIKMKGQEAEMKCIPEKGHTAVFWYQQKQSKELKFLIYFQNQQPLDQIDMVKERFSAVCPSSSLCSLGIRTCEAEDSALYLCSSSRQGGGTEVFFGKGTRLTVV.